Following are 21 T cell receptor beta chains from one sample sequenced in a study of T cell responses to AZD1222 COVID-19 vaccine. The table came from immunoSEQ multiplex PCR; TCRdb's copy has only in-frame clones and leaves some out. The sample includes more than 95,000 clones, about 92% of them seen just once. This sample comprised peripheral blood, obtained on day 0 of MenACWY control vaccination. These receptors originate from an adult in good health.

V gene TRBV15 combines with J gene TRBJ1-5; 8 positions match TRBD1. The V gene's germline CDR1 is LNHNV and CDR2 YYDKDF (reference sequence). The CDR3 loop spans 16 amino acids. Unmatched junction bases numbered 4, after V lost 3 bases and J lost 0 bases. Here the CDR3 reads CATSRGQVDSNQPQHF. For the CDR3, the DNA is TGTGCCACCAGCAGGGGACAGGTTGATAGCAATCAGCCCCAGCATTTT.

This CDR3 is CASSLEGHANTEAFF. CDR3 in DNA: TGCGCCAGCAGCTTGGAGGGACACGCGAACACTGAAGCTTTCTTT. The V and J genes are TRBV5-1 and TRBJ1-1; perhaps TRBD1 as D (6 bases). Trimming pared 0 bases from V and 1 base from J, leaving 10 bases between. In germline, CDR1 is SGHRS, CDR2 YFSETQ. The CDR3 consists of 15 residues.

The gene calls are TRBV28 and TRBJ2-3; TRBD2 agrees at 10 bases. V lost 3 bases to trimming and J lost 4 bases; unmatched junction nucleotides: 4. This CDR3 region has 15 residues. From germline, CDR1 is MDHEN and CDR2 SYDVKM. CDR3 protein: CASSLVAGGADTQYF. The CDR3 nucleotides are TGTGCCAGCAGTTTGGTAGCGGGAGGAGCAGATACGCAGTATTTT.

As DNA, the CDR3 is TGCGCCAGCAGCTCCGGCTTTGCGGGAGCGGATGAGACCCAGTACTTC. It encodes CASSSGFAGADETQYF. The chain has TRBV5-1 and TRBJ2-5, with 7 bases that match TRBD2. This CDR3 region has 16 residues. V dropped 3 bases and J dropped 5; count of bases not matched to a gene: 13. Germline V gene lookup returns CDR1 SGHRS and CDR2 YFSETQ.

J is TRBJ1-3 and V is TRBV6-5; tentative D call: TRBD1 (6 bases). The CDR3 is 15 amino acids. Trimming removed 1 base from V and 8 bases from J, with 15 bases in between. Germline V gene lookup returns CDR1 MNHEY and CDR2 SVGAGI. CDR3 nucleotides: TGTGCCAGCAGTTACTTGGCAGGGGTCATGGACACCATATATTTT. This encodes CASSYLAGVMDTIYF.

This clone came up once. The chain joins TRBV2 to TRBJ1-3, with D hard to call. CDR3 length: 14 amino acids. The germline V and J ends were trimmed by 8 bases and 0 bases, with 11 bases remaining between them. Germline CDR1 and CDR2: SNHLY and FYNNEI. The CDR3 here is CASLQGISGNTIYF. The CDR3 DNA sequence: TGTGCCAGCTTACAAGGGATCTCTGGAAACACCATATATTTT.

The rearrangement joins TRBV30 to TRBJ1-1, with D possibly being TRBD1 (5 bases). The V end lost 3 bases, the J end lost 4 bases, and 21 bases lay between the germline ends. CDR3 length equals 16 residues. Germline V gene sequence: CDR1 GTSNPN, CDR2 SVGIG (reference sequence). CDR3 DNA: TGTGCCTGGAGATTTGGGGGTTCCGGGGTTAGCACTGAAGCTTTCTTT. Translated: CAWRFGGSGVSTEAFF.

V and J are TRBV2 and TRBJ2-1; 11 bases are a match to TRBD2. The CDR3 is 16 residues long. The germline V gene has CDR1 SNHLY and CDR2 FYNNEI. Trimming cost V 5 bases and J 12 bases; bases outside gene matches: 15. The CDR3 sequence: CASSYFSGRGLDGQFF. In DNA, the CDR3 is TGTGCCAGCAGTTACTTTAGCGGGAGGGGCTTGGATGGGCAGTTCTTC. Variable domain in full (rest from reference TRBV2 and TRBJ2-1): EPEVTQTPSHQVTQMGQEVILRCVPISNHLYFYWYRQILGQKVEFLVSFYNNEISEKSEIFDDQFSVERPDGSNFTLKIRSTKLEDSAMYFCASSYFSGRGLDGQFFGPGTRLTVL.

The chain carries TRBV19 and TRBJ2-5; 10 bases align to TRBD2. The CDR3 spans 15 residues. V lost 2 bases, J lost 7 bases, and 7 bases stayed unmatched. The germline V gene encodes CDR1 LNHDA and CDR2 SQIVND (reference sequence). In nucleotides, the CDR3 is TGTGCCAGTAGTATACGAGCGGGGGGGCCCGGGACCCAGTACTTC. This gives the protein CASSIRAGGPGTQYF.

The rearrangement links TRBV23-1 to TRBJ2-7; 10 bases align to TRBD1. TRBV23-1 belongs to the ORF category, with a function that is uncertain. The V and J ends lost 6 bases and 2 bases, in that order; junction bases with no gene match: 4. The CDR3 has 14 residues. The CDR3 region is CASSSGTGAYEQYF. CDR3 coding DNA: TGCGCCAGCAGCTCCGGGACAGGGGCCTACGAGCAGTACTTC.

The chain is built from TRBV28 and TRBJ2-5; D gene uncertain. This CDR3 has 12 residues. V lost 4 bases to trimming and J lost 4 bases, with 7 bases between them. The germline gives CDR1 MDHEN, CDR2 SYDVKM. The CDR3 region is CASSSVRETQYF. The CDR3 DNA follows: TGTGCCAGCAGTTCGGTTCGAGAGACCCAGTACTTC.

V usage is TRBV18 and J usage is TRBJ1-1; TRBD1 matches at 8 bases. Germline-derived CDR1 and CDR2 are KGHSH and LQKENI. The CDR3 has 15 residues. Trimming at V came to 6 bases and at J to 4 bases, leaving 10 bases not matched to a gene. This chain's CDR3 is CASSLGDRPATEAFF. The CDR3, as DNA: TGTGCCAGCTCCCTCGGGGACAGGCCGGCCACTGAAGCTTTCTTT.

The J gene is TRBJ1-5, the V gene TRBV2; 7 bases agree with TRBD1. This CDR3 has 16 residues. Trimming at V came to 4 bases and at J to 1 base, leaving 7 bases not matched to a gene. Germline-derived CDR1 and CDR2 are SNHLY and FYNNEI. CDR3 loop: CASSGGQQGSNQPQHF. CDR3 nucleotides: TGTGCCAGCAGTGGGGGCCAACAGGGGAGCAATCAGCCCCAGCATTTT.

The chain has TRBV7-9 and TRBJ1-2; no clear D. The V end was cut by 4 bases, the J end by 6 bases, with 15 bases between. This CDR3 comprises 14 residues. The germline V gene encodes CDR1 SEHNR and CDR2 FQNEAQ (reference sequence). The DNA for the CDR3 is TGTGCCAGCAGCTCCTCCGTAGGCGTACATGGCTACACCTTC. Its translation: CASSSSVGVHGYTF.

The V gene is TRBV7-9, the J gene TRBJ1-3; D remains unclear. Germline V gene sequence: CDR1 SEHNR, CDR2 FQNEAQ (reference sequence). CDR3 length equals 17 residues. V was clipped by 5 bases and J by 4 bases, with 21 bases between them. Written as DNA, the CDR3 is TGTGCCAGCAGCCATAATACACAGAAGGCGAGGGGAAACACCATATATTTT. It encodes CASSHNTQKARGNTIYF.

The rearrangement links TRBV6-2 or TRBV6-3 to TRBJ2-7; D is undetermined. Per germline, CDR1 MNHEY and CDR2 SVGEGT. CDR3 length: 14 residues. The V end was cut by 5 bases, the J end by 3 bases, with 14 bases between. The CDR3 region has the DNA TGTGCCAGCAGTCCCCTTGGGGAATTCTACGAGCAGTACGTC. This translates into CASSPLGEFYEQYV.

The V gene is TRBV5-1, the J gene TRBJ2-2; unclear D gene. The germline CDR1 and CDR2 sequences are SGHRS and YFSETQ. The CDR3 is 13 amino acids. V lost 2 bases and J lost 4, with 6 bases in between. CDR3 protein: CASSFGATGELFF. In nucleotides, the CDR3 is TGCGCCAGCAGCTTTGGAGCCACCGGGGAGCTGTTTTTT.

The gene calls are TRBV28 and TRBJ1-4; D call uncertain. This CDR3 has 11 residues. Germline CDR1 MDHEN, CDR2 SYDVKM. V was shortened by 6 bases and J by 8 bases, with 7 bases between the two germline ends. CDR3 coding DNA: TGTGCCAGCAGGGTACAGGAAAAACTGTTTTTT. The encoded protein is CASRVQEKLFF.

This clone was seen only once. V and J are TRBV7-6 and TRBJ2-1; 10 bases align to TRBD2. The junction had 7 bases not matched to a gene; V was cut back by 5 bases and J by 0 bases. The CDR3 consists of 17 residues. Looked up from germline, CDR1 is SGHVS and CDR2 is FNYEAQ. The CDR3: CASSRTSGTSSYNEQFF. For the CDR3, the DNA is TGTGCCAGCAGCAGGACTAGCGGAACGAGCTCCTACAATGAGCAGTTCTTC.

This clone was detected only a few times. The CDR3: CASSPPQREGVYEQFF. The CDR3 DNA is TGTGCCAGCAGTCCCCCTCAGCGGGAGGGTGTCTATGAGCAGTTCTTC. This chain connects TRBV28 to TRBJ2-1, with 10 bases that match TRBD2. Germline trimming cut 5 bases from V and 8 bases from J; bases unmatched to any gene: 12. The V gene's germline CDR1 is MDHEN and CDR2 SYDVKM. The CDR3 loop spans 16 amino acids. The whole variable domain, filled in from reference TRBV28 and TRBJ2-1, reads DVKVTQSSRYLVKRTGEKVFLECVQDMDHENMFWYRQDPGLGLRLIYFSYDVKMKEKGDIPEGYSVSREKKERFSLILESASTNQTSMYLCASSPPQREGVYEQFFGPGTRLTVL.

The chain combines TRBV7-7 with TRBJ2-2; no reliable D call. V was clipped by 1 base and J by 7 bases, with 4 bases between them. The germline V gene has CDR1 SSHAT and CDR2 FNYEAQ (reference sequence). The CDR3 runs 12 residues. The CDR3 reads CASSLVGGELFF. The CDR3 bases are TGTGCCAGCAGCTTAGTGGGCGGGGAGCTGTTTTTT.